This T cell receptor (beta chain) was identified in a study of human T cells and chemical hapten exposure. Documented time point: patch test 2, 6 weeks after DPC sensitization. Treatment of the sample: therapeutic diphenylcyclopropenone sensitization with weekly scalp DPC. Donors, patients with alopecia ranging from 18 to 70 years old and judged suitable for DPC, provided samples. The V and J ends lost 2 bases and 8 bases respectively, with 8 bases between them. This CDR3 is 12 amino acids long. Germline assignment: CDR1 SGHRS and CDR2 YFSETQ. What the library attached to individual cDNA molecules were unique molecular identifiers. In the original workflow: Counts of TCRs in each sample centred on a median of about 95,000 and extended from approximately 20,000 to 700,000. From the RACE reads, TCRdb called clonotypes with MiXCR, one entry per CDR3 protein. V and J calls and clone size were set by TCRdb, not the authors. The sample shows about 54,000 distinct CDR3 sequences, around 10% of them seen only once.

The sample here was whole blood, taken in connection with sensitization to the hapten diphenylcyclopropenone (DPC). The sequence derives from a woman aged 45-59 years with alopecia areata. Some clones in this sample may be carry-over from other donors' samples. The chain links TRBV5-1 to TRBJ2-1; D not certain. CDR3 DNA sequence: TGCGCCAGCAGCTTATTTCCCTATGAGCAGTTCTTC. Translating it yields CASSLFPYEQFF.